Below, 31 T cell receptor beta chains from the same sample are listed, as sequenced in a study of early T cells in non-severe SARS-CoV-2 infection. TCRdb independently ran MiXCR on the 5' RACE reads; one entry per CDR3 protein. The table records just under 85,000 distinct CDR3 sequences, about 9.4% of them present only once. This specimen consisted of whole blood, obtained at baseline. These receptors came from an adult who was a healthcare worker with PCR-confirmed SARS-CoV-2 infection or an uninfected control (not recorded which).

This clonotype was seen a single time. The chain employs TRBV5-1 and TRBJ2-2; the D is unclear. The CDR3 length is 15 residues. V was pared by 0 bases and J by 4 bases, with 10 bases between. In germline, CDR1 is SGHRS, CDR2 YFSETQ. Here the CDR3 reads CASSLDPISTGELFF. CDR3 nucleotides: TGCGCCAGCAGCTTGGATCCGATCAGCACCGGGGAGCTGTTTTTT.

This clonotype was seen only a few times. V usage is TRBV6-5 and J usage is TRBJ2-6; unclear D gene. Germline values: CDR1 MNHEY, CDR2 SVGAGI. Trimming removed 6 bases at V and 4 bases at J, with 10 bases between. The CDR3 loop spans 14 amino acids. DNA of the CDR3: TGTGCCAGCAGCATTAGTAGCGGGGCCAACGTCCTGACTTTC. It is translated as CASSISSGANVLTF.

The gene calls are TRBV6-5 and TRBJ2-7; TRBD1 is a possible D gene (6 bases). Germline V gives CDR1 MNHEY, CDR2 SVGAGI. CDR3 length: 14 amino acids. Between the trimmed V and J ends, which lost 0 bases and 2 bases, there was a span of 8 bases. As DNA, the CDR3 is TGTGCCAGCAGTTACTCAGGGACAACCTACGAGCAGTACTTC. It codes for CASSYSGTTYEQYF.

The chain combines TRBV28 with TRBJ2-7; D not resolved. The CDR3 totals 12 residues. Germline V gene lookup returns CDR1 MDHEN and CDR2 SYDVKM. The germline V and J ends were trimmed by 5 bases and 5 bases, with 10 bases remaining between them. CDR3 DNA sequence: TGTGCCAGCAGTCTACGTACGGACGAGCAGTACTTC. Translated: CASSLRTDEQYF.

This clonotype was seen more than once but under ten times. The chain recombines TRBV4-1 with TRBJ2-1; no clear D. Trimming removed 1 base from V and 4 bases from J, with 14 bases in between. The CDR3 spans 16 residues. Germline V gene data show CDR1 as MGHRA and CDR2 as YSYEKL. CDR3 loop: CASSQGTGLEYNEQFF. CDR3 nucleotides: TGCGCCAGCAGCCAAGGAACCGGGCTGGAGTACAATGAGCAGTTCTTC.

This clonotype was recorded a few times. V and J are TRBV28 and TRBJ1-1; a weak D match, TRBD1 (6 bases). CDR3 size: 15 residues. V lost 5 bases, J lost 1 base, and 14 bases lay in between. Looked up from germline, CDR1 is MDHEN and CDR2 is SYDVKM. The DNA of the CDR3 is TGTGCCAGCAGTACCAACAGGGCACCGAACACTGAAGCTTTCTTT. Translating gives CASSTNRAPNTEAFF.

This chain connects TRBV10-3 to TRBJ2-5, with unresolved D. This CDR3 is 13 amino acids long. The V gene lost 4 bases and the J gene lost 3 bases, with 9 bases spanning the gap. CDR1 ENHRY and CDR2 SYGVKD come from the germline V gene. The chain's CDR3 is CAISVLIKETQYF. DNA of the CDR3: TGTGCCATCAGTGTCCTAATTAAAGAGACCCAGTACTTC.

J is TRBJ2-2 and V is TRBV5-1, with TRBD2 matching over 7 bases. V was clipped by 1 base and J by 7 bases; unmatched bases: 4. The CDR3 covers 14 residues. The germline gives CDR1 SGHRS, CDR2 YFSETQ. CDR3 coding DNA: TGCGCCAGCAGCTTGACTAGCGCCGGCGGGGAGCTGTTTTTT. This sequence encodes CASSLTSAGGELFF.

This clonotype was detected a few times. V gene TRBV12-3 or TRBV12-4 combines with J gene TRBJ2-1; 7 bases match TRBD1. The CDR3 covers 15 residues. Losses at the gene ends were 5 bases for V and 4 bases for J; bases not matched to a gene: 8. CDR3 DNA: TGTGCCAGCAGTCTACAGGGGACGAGTTACAATGAGCAGTTCTTC. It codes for CASSLQGTSYNEQFF.

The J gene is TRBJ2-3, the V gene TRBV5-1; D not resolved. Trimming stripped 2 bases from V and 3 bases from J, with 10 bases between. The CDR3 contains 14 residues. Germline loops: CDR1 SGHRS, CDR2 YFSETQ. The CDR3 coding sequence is TGCGCCAGCAGCTTCCGGCGCAGAACAGATACGCAGTATTTT. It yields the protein CASSFRRRTDTQYF.

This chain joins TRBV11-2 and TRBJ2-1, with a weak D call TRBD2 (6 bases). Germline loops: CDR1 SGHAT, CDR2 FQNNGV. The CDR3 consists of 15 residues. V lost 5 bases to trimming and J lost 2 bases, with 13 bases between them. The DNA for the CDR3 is TGTGCCAGCAGCACAAGCGGGCCCACCTACAATGAGCAGTTCTTC. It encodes CASSTSGPTYNEQFF.

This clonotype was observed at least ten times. CDR3 DNA sequence: TGCGCCAGCAGCTTGGGACAGTCCCAATCACCCCTCCACTTT. This encodes CASSLGQSQSPLHF. The chain employs TRBV5-1 and TRBJ1-6, with D perhaps matching TRBD1 (5 bases). The CDR3 has 14 amino acids. Germline-derived CDR1 and CDR2 are SGHRS and YFSETQ. V lost 0 bases and J lost 10, with 11 bases in between.

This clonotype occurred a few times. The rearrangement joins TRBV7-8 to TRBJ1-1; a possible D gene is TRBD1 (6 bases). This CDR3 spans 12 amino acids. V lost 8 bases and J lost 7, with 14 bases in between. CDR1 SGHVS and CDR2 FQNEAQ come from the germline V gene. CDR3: CASGGARNEAFF. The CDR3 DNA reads TGTGCCAGCGGGGGGGCCCGGAATGAAGCTTTCTTT.

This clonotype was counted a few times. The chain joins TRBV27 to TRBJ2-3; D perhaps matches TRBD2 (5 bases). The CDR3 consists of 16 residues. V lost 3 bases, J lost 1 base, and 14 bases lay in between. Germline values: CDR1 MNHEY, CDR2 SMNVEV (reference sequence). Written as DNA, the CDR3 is TGTGCCAGCAGTTTTCTGGGTTTTAGCGGCACAGATACGCAGTATTTT. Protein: CASSFLGFSGTDTQYF.

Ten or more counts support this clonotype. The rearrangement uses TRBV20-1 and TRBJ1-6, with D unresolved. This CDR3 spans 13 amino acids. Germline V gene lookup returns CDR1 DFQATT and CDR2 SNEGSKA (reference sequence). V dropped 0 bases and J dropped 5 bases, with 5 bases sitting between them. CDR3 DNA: TGCAGTGCTAGAGACATGGATAATTCACCCCTCCACTTT. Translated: CSARDMDNSPLHF.

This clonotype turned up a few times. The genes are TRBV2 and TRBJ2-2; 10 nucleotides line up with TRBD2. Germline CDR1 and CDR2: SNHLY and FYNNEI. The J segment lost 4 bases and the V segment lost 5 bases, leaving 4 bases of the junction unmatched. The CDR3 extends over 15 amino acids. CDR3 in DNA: TGTGCCAGCAGTAGAAGCGGGAGGGGCACCGGGGAGCTGTTTTTT. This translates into CASSRSGRGTGELFF.

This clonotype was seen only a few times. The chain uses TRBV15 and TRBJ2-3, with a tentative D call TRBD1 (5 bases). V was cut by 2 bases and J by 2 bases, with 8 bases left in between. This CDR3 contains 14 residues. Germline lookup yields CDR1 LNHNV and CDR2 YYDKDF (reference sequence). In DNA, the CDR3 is TGTGCCACCAGCAGACAGGGCGCCACAGATACGCAGTATTTT. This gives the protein CATSRQGATDTQYF.

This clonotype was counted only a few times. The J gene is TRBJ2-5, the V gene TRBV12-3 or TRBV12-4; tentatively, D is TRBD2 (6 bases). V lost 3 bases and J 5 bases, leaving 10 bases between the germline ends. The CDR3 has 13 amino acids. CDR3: CASSFLGSETQYF. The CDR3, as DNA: TGTGCCAGCAGTTTCCTCGGGAGTGAGACCCAGTACTTC.

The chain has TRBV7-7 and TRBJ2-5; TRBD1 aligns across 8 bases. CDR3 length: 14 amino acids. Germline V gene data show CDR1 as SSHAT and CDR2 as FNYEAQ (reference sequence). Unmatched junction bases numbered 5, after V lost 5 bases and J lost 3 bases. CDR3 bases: TGTGCCAGCAGCCAGGGGGCAGGGGAAGAGACCCAGTACTTC. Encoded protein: CASSQGAGEETQYF.

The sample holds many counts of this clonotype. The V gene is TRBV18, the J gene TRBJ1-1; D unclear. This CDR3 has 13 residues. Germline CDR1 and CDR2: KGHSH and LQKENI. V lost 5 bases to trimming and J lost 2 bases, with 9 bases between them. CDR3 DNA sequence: TGTGCCAGCTCAGAGGGAGGAAACACTGAAGCTTTCTTT. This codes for CASSEGGNTEAFF. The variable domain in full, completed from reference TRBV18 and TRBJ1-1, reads NAGVMQNPRHLVRRRGQEARLRCSPMKGHSHVYWYRQLPEEGLKFMVYLQKENIIDESGMPKERFSAEFPKEGPSILRIQQVVRGDSAAYFCASSEGGNTEAFFGQGTRLTVV.

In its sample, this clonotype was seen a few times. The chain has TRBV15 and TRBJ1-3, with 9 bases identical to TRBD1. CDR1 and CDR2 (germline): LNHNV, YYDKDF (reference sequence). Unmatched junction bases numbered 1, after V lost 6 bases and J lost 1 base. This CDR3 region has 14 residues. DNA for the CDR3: TGTGCCACCAGACAGGGGGCGTCTGGAAACACCATATATTTT. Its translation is CATRQGASGNTIYF.

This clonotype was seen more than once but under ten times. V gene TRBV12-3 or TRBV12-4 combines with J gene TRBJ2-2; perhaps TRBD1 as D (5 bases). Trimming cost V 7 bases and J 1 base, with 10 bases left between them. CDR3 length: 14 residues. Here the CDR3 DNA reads TGTGCCAGCACCACAGGTGTGAACACCGGGGAGCTGTTTTTT. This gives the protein CASTTGVNTGELFF.

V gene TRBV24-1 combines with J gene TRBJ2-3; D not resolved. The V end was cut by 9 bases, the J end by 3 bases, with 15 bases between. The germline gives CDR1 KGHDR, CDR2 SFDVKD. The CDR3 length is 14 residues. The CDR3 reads CATLVKPRTDTQYF. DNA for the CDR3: TGTGCCACCCTAGTTAAACCGAGGACAGATACGCAGTATTTT.

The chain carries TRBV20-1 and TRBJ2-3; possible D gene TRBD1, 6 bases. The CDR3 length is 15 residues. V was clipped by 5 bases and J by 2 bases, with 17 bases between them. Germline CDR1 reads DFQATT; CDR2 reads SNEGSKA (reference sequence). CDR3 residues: CSAPDRTRDTDTQYF. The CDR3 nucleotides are TGCAGTGCTCCAGACAGGACCCGCGACACAGATACGCAGTATTTT.

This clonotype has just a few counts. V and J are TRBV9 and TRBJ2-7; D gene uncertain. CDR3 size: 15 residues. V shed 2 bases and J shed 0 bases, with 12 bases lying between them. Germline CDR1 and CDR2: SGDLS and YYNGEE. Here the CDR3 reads CASSVSLESSYEQYF. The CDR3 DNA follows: TGTGCCAGCAGCGTTTCTCTCGAAAGCTCCTACGAGCAGTACTTC.

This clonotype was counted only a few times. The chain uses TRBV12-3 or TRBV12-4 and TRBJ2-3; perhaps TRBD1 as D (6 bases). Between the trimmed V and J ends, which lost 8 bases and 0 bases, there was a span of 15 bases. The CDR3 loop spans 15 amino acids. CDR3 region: CASGLRDTSTDTQYF. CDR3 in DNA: TGTGCCAGCGGTCTCCGGGACACAAGCACAGATACGCAGTATTTT.

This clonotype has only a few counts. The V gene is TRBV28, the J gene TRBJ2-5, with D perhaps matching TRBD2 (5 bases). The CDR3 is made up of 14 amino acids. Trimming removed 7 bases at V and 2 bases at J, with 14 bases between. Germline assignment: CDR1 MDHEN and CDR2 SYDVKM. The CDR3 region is CASTLKDYQETQYF. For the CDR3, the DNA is TGTGCCAGCACTTTGAAAGACTATCAAGAGACCCAGTACTTC.

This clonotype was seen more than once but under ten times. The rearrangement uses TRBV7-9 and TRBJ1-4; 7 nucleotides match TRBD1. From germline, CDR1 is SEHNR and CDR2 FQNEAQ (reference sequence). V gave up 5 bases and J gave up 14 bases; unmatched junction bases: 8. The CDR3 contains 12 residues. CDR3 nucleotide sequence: TGTGCCAGCAGCCCCTCGGACAGGTTTCTGTTTTTT. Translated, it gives CASSPSDRFLFF.

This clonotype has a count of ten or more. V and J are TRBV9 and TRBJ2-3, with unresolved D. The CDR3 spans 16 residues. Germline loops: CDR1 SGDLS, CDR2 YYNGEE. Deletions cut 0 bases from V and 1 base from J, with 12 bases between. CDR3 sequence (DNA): TGTGCCAGCAGCGTAGGCCCAGGAGTGGGCACAGATACGCAGTATTTT. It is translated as CASSVGPGVGTDTQYF.

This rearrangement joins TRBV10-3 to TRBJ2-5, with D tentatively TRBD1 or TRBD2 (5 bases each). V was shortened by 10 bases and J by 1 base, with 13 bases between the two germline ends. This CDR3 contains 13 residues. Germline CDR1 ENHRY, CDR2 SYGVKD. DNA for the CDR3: TGTGCCAACTCCCCGGGGCGCCAAGAGACCCAGTACTTC. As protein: CANSPGRQETQYF.

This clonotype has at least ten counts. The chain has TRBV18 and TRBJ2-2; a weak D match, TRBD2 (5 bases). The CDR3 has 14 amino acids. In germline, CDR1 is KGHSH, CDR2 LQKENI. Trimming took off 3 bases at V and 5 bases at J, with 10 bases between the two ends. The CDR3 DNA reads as TGTGCCAGCTCACCGGGAGTGGAAACCGGGGAGCTGTTTTTT. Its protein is CASSPGVETGELFF.